This T cell receptor beta chain was captured in a study of blood T cells in healthy people across ages (dated by TCRdb to the mid-2010s). About the investigation overall: Template switching captured roughly one uniquely barcoded TCR beta cDNA molecule per two T cells in model experiments. To avoid experimental bias, donors of different ages were spread randomly across the sequencing lanes. Two additional independent replicas of 1 million unique cDNA reads from the same blood draw were analyzed for two donors (one aged 18 to 29 and one aged 80 or older). Four age groups were formed from the donors: young (average 16 years), middle-aged (around 41), aged (62) and long-lived (about 75). Age-related changes in TCR beta repertoire diversity were measured in the study by deep sequencing normalized with unique cDNA molecular identifiers.

Library creation used 5' RACE. Sequenced using an Illumina HiSeq 2500. A second PCR of about 7 to 12 cycles was run with a J-beta primer mix and a sample-barcoded 5' primer. A unique molecular identifier was introduced onto each TCR beta cDNA molecule by a template-switch 5' adaptor carrying 12 random nucleotides. Each sample yielded at least 2.5 million CDR3-containing paired-end reads. All of the RNA was converted into first-strand cDNA using the Mint cDNA synthesis kit, with a TRBC-specific oligonucleotide serving as the primer. After uracil-DNA glycosylase treatment, a first 18-cycle PCR used universal primers M1SS and BC2_uni_R on all cDNA. The paper's data handling went like this. For normalization, 1 million high-quality reads were randomly selected from each sample, with every read carrying a distinct molecular identifier. Reads sharing molecular identifiers were discarded rather than binned into consensus sequences. MiTCR, run with a Q25 quality threshold and the strictest error-elimination algorithm, handled CDR3 identification, clonotype clustering and error correction. Lower-bound total TCR beta diversity was estimated with a nonparametric unseen species model using Euler transformation. The public reads were run again by TCRdb, first through fastp at Q25 and then through MiXCR, and only productive beta chains were kept. Entries that share a CDR3 protein sequence are merged under the most common genes and DNA. The V and J calls follow TCRdb's processing rather than the paper's. The table for this sample lists 700,000 to 900,000 distinct CDR3 sequences; less than 70% of them were counted only once. Together, the top ten hold approximately 40% of the sample.

The CDR3 covers 14 residues, taking in both the cysteine and the phenylalanine. Only CDR3 DNA is held: 42 bases, read in frame from base 1. CDR1 and CDR2 are read off the germline V gene as MGHRA and YSYEKL. Points on this clonotype: Its antigen is unknown. Germline and junction disagree at one end, which may indicate a read error.

Systemically healthy Caucasian individuals from Russia, 39 in total and aged about 6 to 100 years, were included as donors. Each donor gave ten milliliters of peripheral blood, collected into EDTA-treated Vacutainer tubes. Ficoll-Paque density-gradient centrifugation was used to isolate PBMCs, with at least 6.5 million per sample. Trizol reagent was used to extract total RNA from the PBMCs, yielding at least 5 micrograms per sample. The percentages of naive CD45RAhigh/CD27high T cells were determined by flow cytometry on a PBMC aliquot from every donor. Study-wide findings and limitations: Estimates of total diversity from one million sequenced T cells were regarded as lower bounds and underestimates. Conclusive comparison of naive and antigen-experienced compartments was prevented by the profiling of bulk unsorted PBMCs. The percentage of naive T cells measured by flow cytometry correlated strongly with observed TCR beta diversity. Compared with the aged group, the long-lived group had more naive CD4+ T cells, fewer expanded clones and increased TCR diversity, suggesting age selection. Donor CMV infection status was unknown, potentially confounding age-related changes in expanded clonotypes. Observed TCR beta diversity per million T cells fell roughly linearly with age, and a significant reduction was already apparent by age around 40.

This clonotype was sampled from a man aged 80 or over in good health. Sequencing was done on a sample of blood. The receptor chain draws on TRBV4-1 and TRBJ1-1; a weak D assignment points to TRBD1 (6 bases agree). The CDR3 reads as follows: CAGSQGQGWTEAFF. The sequence in DNA is TGCGCCGGCAGCCAAGGCCAGGGGTGGACTGAAGCTTTCTTT.